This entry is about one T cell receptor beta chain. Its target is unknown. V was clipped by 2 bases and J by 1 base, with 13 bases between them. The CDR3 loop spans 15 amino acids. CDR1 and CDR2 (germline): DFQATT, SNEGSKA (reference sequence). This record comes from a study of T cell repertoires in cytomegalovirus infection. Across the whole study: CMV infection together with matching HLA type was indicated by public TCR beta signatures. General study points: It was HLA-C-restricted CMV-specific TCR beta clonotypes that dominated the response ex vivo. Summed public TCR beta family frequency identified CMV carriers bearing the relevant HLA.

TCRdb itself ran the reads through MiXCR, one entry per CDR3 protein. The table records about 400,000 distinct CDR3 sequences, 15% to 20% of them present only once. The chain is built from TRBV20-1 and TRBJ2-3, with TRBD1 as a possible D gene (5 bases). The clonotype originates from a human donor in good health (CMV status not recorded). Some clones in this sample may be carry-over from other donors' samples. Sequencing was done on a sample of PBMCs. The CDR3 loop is CSARIGAGRTDTQYF. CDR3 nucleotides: TGCAGTGCTAGAATTGGGGCAGGACGCACAGATACGCAGTATTTT.